This is a list of T cell receptor beta chains from one sample in a study of T cell responses to AZD1222 COVID-19 vaccine. Using immunoSEQ multiplex PCR, the repertoire was profiled, and TCRdb retains in-frame clones only, with some absent. Of about 130,000 clones in the sample, approximately 88% were seen once. The sample in question was peripheral blood, obtained 28 days after the second AZD1222 dose. These receptors were taken from an adult who received the AZD1222 COVID-19 vaccine. CDR3s include the opening cysteine and the closing phenylalanine or tryptophan. The order of the fields is J gene, V gene, D gene, clone size, CDR3 protein, CDR3 DNA. The D gene is left open where the match is weak. A clone size is listed for some rows: how often the clone was seen (once, few, many), or a class if it is expanded.

j_gene: TRBJ2-5; v_gene: TRBV19; d_gene: TRBD1; abundance: .; CDR3aa: CASSHTGQVTETQYF; CDR3nt: TGTGCCAGTAGTCACACGGGACAGGTAACGGAGACCCAGTACTTC
j_gene: TRBJ2-5; v_gene: TRBV15; d_gene: TRBD2; abundance: .; CDR3aa: CATSTKGLAGTETQYF; CDR3nt: TGTGCCACCAGCACGAAGGGACTAGCGGGGACGGAGACCCAGTACTTC
j_gene: TRBJ2-7; v_gene: TRBV18; d_gene: .; abundance: .; CDR3aa: CASSPQRYEQYF; CDR3nt: TGTGCCAGCTCACCACAGCGCTACGAGCAGTACTTC
j_gene: TRBJ1-4; v_gene: TRBV10-1; d_gene: TRBD1; abundance: .; CDR3aa: CASSPNRGWEKLFF; CDR3nt: TGCGCCAGCAGCCCTAACAGGGGTTGGGAAAAACTGTTTTTT
j_gene: TRBJ2-6; v_gene: TRBV6-5; d_gene: .; abundance: .; CDR3aa: CASRNQGSGANVLTF; CDR3nt: TGTGCCAGCAGAAACCAAGGATCTGGGGCCAACGTCCTGACTTTC
j_gene: TRBJ1-5; v_gene: TRBV5-3; d_gene: TRBD1; abundance: few; CDR3aa: CARSGQGGDNQPQHF; CDR3nt: TGTGCCAGAAGCGGACAGGGGGGAGACAATCAGCCCCAGCATTTT
j_gene: TRBJ2-5; v_gene: TRBV27; d_gene: TRBD1; abundance: once; CDR3aa: CASSLARGLVQTQYF; CDR3nt: TGTGCCAGCAGTTTAGCCAGGGGGTTGGTTCAGACCCAGTACTTC
j_gene: TRBJ2-3; v_gene: TRBV15; d_gene: .; abundance: .; CDR3aa: CATSRAGTDTQYF; CDR3nt: TGTGCCACCAGCAGAGCGGGGACAGATACGCAGTATTTT
j_gene: TRBJ2-1; v_gene: TRBV5-4; d_gene: TRBD1; abundance: .; CDR3aa: CASSSYRGMTYNEQFF; CDR3nt: TGTGCCAGCAGCTCCTACAGGGGTATGACCTACAATGAGCAGTTCTTC
j_gene: TRBJ1-5; v_gene: TRBV7-2; d_gene: .; abundance: .; CDR3aa: CASSLRPTGAGNQPQHF; CDR3nt: TGTGCCAGCAGCTTAAGGCCCACGGGGGCGGGGAATCAGCCCCAGCATTTT
j_gene: TRBJ2-7; v_gene: TRBV18; d_gene: TRBD2; abundance: .; CDR3aa: CASSPLAGGPGDEQYF; CDR3nt: TGTGCCAGCTCACCCCTGGCGGGAGGGCCTGGGGACGAGCAGTACTTC
j_gene: TRBJ2-2; v_gene: TRBV7-9; d_gene: .; abundance: .; CDR3aa: CASSWGTGELFF; CDR3nt: TGTGCCAGCAGTTGGGGAACCGGGGAGCTGTTTTTT
j_gene: TRBJ1-1; v_gene: TRBV5-6; d_gene: TRBD1; abundance: .; CDR3aa: CASSSYAGGIVGNTEAFF; CDR3nt: TGTGCCAGCAGCTCCTATGCAGGGGGAATAGTTGGGAACACTGAAGCTTTCTTT
j_gene: TRBJ1-5; v_gene: TRBV2; d_gene: .; abundance: .; CDR3aa: CASSPVGGSFTSNQPQHF; CDR3nt: TGTGCCAGCAGTCCGGTGGGGGGCAGTTTTACGAGCAATCAGCCCCAGCATTTT
j_gene: TRBJ2-5; v_gene: TRBV6-5; d_gene: TRBD1; abundance: .; CDR3aa: CASSYTGGQETQYF; CDR3nt: TGTGCCAGCAGTTACACAGGGGGCCAAGAGACCCAGTACTTC
j_gene: TRBJ2-6; v_gene: TRBV18; d_gene: .; abundance: .; CDR3aa: CASSQGLQGTGANVLTF; CDR3nt: TGTGCCAGCTCACAGGGGTTACAGGGCACTGGGGCCAACGTCCTGACTTTC
j_gene: TRBJ2-7; v_gene: TRBV10-1; d_gene: .; abundance: .; CDR3aa: CASLYEQYF; CDR3nt: TGCGCCAGCCTCTATGAGCAGTACTTC
j_gene: TRBJ1-6; v_gene: TRBV7-9; d_gene: .; abundance: .; CDR3aa: CASSLEGDSPLHF; CDR3nt: TGTGCCAGCAGCTTAGAAGGAGATTCACCCCTCCACTTT
j_gene: TRBJ1-1; v_gene: TRBV9; d_gene: .; abundance: .; CDR3aa: CASSEYRVNTEAFF; CDR3nt: TGTGCCAGCAGCGAGTACAGGGTCAACACTGAAGCTTTCTTT
j_gene: TRBJ2-3; v_gene: TRBV19; d_gene: .; abundance: .; CDR3aa: CASSSSGGPPVDTQYF; CDR3nt: TGTGCCAGTAGTTCTTCCGGGGGGCCACCCGTAGATACGCAGTATTTT
j_gene: TRBJ2-1; v_gene: TRBV5-1; d_gene: TRBD2; abundance: .; CDR3aa: CASSSSAGVVNEQFF; CDR3nt: TGCGCCAGCAGCTCCTCGGCGGGAGTAGTCAATGAGCAGTTCTTC
j_gene: TRBJ2-1; v_gene: TRBV28; d_gene: TRBD1; abundance: .; CDR3aa: CASSLSGQGNNEQFF; CDR3nt: TGTGCCAGCAGTTTATCGGGACAGGGAAACAATGAGCAGTTCTTC
j_gene: TRBJ1-5; v_gene: TRBV2; d_gene: .; abundance: .; CDR3aa: CASSRNSYSNQPQHF; CDR3nt: TGTGCCAGCTCTCGGAATAGTTATAGCAATCAGCCCCAGCATTTT
j_gene: TRBJ2-1; v_gene: TRBV7-9; d_gene: TRBD2; abundance: .; CDR3aa: CASSRTSVSYNEQFF; CDR3nt: TGTGCCAGCAGCCGGACTAGCGTTTCCTACAATGAGCAGTTCTTC
j_gene: TRBJ2-2; v_gene: TRBV3-1/TRBV3-2; d_gene: TRBD2; abundance: .; CDR3aa: CASRRSGTSGIGGELFF; CDR3nt: TGTGCCAGCAGGAGATCCGGGACTAGCGGGATAGGCGGGGAGCTGTTTTTT
j_gene: TRBJ1-5; v_gene: TRBV12-3/TRBV12-4; d_gene: .; abundance: once; CDR3aa: CASSPWGDQPQHF; CDR3nt: TGTGCCAGCAGTCCATGGGGGGATCAGCCCCAGCATTTT
j_gene: TRBJ1-5; v_gene: TRBV28; d_gene: .; abundance: .; CDR3aa: CASSQVNSNQPQHF; CDR3nt: TGTGCCAGCAGTCAGGTTAATAGCAATCAGCCCCAGCATTTT
j_gene: TRBJ1-4; v_gene: TRBV19; d_gene: TRBD1; abundance: .; CDR3aa: CASRTGGAGNEKLFF; CDR3nt: TGTGCCAGTAGAACAGGGGGCGCTGGGAATGAAAAACTGTTTTTT
j_gene: TRBJ1-2; v_gene: TRBV4-2; d_gene: .; abundance: few; CDR3aa: CASSHGTEYGYTF; CDR3nt: TGTGCCAGCAGCCACGGGACGGAATATGGCTACACCTTC
j_gene: TRBJ1-1; v_gene: TRBV6-5; d_gene: .; abundance: .; CDR3aa: CASSPGSVRTEAFF; CDR3nt: TGTGCCAGCAGTCCCGGGTCGGTGCGGACTGAAGCTTTCTTT
j_gene: TRBJ2-7; v_gene: TRBV28; d_gene: .; abundance: .; CDR3aa: CASTRTLDYEQYF; CDR3nt: TGTGCCAGCACTAGGACACTGGACTACGAGCAGTACTTC
j_gene: TRBJ1-3; v_gene: TRBV19; d_gene: TRBD1; abundance: .; CDR3aa: CASSWDREIGNTIYF; CDR3nt: TGTGCCAGTAGTTGGGACAGGGAAATTGGAAACACCATATATTTT
j_gene: TRBJ1-5; v_gene: TRBV5-4; d_gene: .; abundance: .; CDR3aa: CASSFVTQGWMSSNQPQHF; CDR3nt: TGTGCCAGCAGCTTTGTAACACAGGGTTGGATGAGTAGCAATCAGCCCCAGCATTTT
j_gene: TRBJ1-5; v_gene: TRBV3-1/TRBV3-2; d_gene: .; abundance: once; CDR3aa: CASGAQFSNQPQHF; CDR3nt: TGTGCCAGCGGAGCCCAGTTTAGCAATCAGCCCCAGCATTTT
j_gene: TRBJ1-5; v_gene: TRBV10-3; d_gene: TRBD1; abundance: .; CDR3aa: CAISVQGGVNQPQHF; CDR3nt: TGTGCCATCAGTGTCCAAGGGGGCGTCAATCAGCCCCAGCATTTT
j_gene: TRBJ2-7; v_gene: TRBV9; d_gene: .; abundance: .; CDR3aa: CASSVGVGGYEQYF; CDR3nt: TGTGCCAGCAGCGTAGGGGTAGGGGGCTACGAGCAGTACTTC
j_gene: TRBJ2-5; v_gene: TRBV2; d_gene: .; abundance: .; CDR3aa: CASSDTGVGETQYF; CDR3nt: TGTGCCAGCAGTGATACGGGGGTAGGAGAGACCCAGTACTTC
j_gene: TRBJ1-2; v_gene: TRBV20-1; d_gene: .; abundance: few; CDR3aa: CSASGGGGYTF; CDR3nt: TGCAGTGCTAGTGGGGGAGGGGGCTACACCTTC
j_gene: TRBJ1-1; v_gene: TRBV10-3; d_gene: TRBD1; abundance: .; CDR3aa: CASAQGANTEAFF; CDR3nt: TGTGCCTCCGCGCAGGGGGCCAACACTGAAGCTTTCTTT
j_gene: TRBJ1-2; v_gene: TRBV24-1; d_gene: .; abundance: .; CDR3aa: CATSDGVGYTF; CDR3nt: TGTGCCACCAGTGATGGAGTCGGCTACACCTTC
j_gene: TRBJ1-5; v_gene: TRBV19; d_gene: .; abundance: .; CDR3aa: CASTGGGTRHF; CDR3nt: TGTGCCAGTACCGGCGGGGGGACCCGGCATTTT
j_gene: TRBJ1-2; v_gene: TRBV7-9; d_gene: TRBD1; abundance: .; CDR3aa: CASSIPDRAWDGYTF; CDR3nt: TGTGCCAGCAGTATCCCCGACAGGGCTTGGGACGGCTACACCTTC
j_gene: TRBJ1-2; v_gene: TRBV27; d_gene: .; abundance: .; CDR3aa: CASSSRQTRIYGYTF; CDR3nt: TGTGCCAGCAGTTCGCGACAGACCCGAATCTATGGCTACACCTTC
j_gene: TRBJ2-2; v_gene: TRBV5-4; d_gene: .; abundance: once; CDR3aa: CAFGGIANTGELFF; CDR3nt: TGTGCCTTCGGAGGGATCGCGAACACCGGGGAGCTGTTTTTT
j_gene: TRBJ1-2; v_gene: TRBV4-2; d_gene: .; abundance: .; CDR3aa: CASSQVTARTHYGYTF; CDR3nt: TGTGCCAGCAGCCAAGTAACGGCCCGGACACACTATGGCTACACCTTC
j_gene: TRBJ2-7; v_gene: TRBV7-2; d_gene: .; abundance: .; CDR3aa: CASSWDRVGREQYF; CDR3nt: TGTGCCAGCAGCTGGGACCGAGTAGGGCGCGAGCAGTACTTC